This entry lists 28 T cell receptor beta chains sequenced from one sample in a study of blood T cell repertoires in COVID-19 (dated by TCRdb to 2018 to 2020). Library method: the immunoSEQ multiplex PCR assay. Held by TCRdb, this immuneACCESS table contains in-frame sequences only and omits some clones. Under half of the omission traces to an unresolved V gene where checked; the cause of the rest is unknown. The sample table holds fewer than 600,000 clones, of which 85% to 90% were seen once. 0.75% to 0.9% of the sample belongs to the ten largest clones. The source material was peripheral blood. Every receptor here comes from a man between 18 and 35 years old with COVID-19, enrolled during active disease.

In DNA, the CDR3 is TGTGCAAGTCGCTCTCGGGGCACTGAAGCTTTCTTT. Its translation is CASRSRGTEAFF. This chain connects TRBV12-2 to TRBJ1-1. TRBV12-2 is termed a pseudogene. CDR3 length equals 12 residues.

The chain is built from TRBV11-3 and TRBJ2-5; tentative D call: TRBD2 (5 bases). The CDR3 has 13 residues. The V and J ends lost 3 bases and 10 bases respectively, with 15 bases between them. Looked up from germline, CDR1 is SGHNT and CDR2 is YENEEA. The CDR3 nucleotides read TGTGCCAGCAGCTTCATAACTAGTCCCGACCAGTACTTC. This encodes CASSFITSPDQYF. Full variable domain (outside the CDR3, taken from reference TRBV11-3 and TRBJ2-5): EAGVVQSPRYKIIEKKQPVAFWCNPISGHNTLYWYLQNLGQGPELLIRYENEEAVDDSQLPKDRFSAERLKGVDSTLKIQPAELGDSAVYLCASSFITSPDQYFGPGTRLLVL.

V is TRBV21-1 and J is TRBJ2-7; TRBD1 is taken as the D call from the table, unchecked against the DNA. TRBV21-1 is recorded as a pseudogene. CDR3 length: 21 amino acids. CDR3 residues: CASSLSLENTTRGRRSYEQYF. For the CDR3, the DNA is TGTGCCAGCAGCTTATCGCTCGAGAACACAACTAGGGGGCGCAGGTCATACGAGCAGTACTTC.

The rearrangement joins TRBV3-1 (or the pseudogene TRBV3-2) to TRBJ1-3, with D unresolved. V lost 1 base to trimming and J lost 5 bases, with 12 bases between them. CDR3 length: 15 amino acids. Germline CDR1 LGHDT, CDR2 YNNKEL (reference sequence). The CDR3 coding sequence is TGTGCCAGCAGCCAAGTAGGCCGGAGTCGAAACACCATATATTTT. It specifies CASSQVGRSRNTIYF.

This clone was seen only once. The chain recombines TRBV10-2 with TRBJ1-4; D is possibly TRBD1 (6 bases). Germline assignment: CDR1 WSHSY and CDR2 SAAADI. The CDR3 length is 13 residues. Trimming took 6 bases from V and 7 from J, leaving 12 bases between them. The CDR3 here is CASRGAGREKLFF. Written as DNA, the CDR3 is TGCGCCAGCAGGGGGGCAGGGCGTGAAAAACTGTTTTTT.

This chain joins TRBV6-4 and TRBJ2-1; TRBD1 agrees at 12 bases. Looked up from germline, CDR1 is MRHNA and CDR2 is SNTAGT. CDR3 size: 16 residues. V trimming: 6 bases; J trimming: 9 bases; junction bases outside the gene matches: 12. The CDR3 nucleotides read TGTGCCAGCAGGGCCCCACCGGGACAGGGGGCAATTGAGCAGTTCTTC. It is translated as CASRAPPGQGAIEQFF.

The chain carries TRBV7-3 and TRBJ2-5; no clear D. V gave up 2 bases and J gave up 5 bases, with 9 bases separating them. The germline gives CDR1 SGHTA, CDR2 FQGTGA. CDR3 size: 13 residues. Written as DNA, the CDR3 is TGTGCCAGCAGCTTATTTAATCAGGAGACCCAGTACTTC. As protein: CASSLFNQETQYF.

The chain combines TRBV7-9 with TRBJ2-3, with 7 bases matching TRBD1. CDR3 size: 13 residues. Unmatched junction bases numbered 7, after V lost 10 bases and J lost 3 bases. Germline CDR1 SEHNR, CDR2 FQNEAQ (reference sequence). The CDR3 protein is CANDRVNTDTQYF. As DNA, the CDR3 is TGTGCCAACGACAGGGTGAATACAGATACGCAGTATTTT.

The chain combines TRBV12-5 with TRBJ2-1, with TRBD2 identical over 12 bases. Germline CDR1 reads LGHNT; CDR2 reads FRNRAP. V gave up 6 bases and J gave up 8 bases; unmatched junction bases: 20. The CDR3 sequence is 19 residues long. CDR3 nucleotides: TGTGCTAGTGGCCCACTCACCCTAGCGGGAGGGCCCCCAGACTATGAGCAGTTCTTC. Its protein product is CASGPLTLAGGPPDYEQFF.

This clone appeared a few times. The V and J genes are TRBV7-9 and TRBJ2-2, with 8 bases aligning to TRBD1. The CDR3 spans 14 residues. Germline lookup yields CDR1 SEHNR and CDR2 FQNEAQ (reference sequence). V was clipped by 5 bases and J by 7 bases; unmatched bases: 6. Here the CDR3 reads CASSPQGDSGELFF. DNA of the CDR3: TGTGCCAGCAGCCCACAGGGGGATAGCGGGGAGCTGTTTTTT.

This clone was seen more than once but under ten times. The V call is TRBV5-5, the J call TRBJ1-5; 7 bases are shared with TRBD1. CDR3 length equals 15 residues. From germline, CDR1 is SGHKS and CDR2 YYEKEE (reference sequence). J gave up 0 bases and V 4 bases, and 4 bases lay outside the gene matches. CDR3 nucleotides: TGTGCCAGCAGCCCGGGACAGAATAGCAATCAGCCCCAGCATTTT. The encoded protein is CASSPGQNSNQPQHF.

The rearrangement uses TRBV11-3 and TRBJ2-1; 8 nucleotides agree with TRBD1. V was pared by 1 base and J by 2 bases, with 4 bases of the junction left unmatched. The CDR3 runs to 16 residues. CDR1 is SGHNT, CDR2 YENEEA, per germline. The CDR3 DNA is TGTGCCAGCAGCTTAGTAGGCAGGGGGCCCTACAATGAGCAGTTCTTC. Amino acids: CASSLVGRGPYNEQFF.

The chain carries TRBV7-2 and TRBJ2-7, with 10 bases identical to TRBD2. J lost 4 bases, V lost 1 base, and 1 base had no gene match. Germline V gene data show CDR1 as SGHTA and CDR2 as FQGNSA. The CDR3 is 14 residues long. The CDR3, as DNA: TGTGCCAGCAGCTTAGTACTAGCGGGATACGAGCAGTACTTC. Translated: CASSLVLAGYEQYF.

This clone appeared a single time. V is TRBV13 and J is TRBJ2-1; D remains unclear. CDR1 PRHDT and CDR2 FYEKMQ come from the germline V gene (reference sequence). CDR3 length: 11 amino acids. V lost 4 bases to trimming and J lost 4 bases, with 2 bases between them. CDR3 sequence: CASSSYNEQFF. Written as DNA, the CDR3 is TGTGCCAGCAGCTCTTACAATGAGCAGTTCTTC.

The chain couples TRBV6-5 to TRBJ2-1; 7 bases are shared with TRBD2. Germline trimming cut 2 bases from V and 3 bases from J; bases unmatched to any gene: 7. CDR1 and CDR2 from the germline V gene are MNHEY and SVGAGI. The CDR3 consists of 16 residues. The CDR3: CASSYRAGAVYNEQFF. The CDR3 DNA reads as TGTGCCAGCAGTTACAGGGCGGGAGCGGTCTACAATGAGCAGTTCTTC.

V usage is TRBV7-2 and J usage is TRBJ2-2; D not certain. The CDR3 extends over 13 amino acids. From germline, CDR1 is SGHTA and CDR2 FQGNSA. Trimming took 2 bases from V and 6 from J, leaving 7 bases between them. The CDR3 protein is CASSLRLAGELFF. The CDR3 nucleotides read TGTGCCAGCAGCTTACGTCTCGCCGGGGAGCTGTTTTTT.

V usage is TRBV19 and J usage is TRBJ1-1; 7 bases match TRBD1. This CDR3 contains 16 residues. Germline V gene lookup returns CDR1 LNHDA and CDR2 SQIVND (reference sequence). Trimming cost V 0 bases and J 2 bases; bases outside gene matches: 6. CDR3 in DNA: TGTGCCAGTAGTATAGATCCGGGACAGAGAAACACTGAAGCTTTCTTT. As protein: CASSIDPGQRNTEAFF.

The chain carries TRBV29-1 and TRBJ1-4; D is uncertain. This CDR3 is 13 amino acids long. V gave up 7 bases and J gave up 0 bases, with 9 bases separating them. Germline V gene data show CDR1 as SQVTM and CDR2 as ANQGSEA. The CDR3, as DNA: TGCAGCGGCTCCAGTGCAACTAATGAAAAACTGTTTTTT. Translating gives CSGSSATNEKLFF.

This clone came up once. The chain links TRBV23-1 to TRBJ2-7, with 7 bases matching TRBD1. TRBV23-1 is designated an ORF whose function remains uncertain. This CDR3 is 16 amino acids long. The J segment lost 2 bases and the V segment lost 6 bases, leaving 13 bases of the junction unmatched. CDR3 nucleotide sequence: TGCGCCAGCAGCCAGGGGGAACGATACCGGGCCTACGAGCAGTACTTC. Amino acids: CASSQGERYRAYEQYF.

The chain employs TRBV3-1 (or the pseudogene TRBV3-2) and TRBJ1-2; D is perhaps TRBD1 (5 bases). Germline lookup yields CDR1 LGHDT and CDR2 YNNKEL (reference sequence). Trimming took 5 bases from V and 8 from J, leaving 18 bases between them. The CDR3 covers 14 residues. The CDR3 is CASSALGGGDGYTF. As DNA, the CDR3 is TGTGCCAGCAGCGCATTAGGCGGAGGGGACGGCTACACCTTC.

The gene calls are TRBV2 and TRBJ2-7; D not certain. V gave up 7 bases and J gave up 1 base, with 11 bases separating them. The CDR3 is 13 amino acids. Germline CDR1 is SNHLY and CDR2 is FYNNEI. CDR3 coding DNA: TGTGCCAGCACCCTGACAAGGTCCTACGAGCAGTACTTC. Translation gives CASTLTRSYEQYF.

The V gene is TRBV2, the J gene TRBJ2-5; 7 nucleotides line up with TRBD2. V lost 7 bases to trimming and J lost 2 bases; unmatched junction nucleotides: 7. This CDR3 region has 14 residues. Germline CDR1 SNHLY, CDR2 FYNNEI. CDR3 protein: CASKKGLTQETQYF. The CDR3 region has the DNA TGTGCCAGCAAGAAGGGACTAACTCAAGAGACCCAGTACTTC. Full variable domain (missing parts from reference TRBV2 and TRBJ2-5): EPEVTQTPSHQVTQMGQEVILRCVPISNHLYFYWYRQILGQKVEFLVSFYNNEISEKSEIFDDQFSVERPDGSNFTLKIRSTKLEDSAMYFCASKKGLTQETQYFGPGTRLLVL.

The CDR3 coding sequence is TGTGCCAGCAGTTTAGGGGGCAGGGCCCCGAACACTGAAGCTTTCTTT. Residues: CASSLGGRAPNTEAFF. V usage is TRBV27 and J usage is TRBJ1-1; tentatively, D is TRBD1 (6 bases). Germline V gene sequence: CDR1 MNHEY, CDR2 SMNVEV (reference sequence). The CDR3 runs 16 residues. The V and J ends lost 2 bases and 1 base respectively, with 14 bases between them.

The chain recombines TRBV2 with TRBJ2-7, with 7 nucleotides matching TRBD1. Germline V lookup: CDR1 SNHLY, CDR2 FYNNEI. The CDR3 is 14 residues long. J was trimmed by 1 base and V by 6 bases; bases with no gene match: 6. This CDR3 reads CASRDPGQSYEQYF. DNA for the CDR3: TGTGCCAGCAGGGATCCGGGACAGTCCTACGAGCAGTACTTC. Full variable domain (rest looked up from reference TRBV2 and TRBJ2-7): EPEVTQTPSHQVTQMGQEVILRCVPISNHLYFYWYRQILGQKVEFLVSFYNNEISEKSEIFDDQFSVERPDGSNFTLKIRSTKLEDSAMYFCASRDPGQSYEQYFGPGTRLTVT.

The CDR3 spells CASSSYEGAYEQYF. The DNA of the CDR3 is TGTGCCAGCAGCAGCTACGAGGGGGCTTACGAGCAGTACTTC. The rearrangement uses TRBV5-4 and TRBJ2-7, with TRBD1 matching over 7 bases. The J segment lost 4 bases and the V segment lost 4 bases, leaving 8 bases of the junction unmatched. Per germline, CDR1 SGHNT and CDR2 YYREEE (reference sequence). This CDR3 contains 14 residues. Combining the CDR3 with reference TRBV5-4 and TRBJ2-7 gives the whole variable domain ETGVTQSPTHLIKTRGQQVTLRCSSQSGHNTVSWYQQALGQGPQFIFQYYREEENGRGNFPPRFSGLQFPNYSSELNVNALELDDSALYLCASSSYEGAYEQYFGPGTRLTVT.

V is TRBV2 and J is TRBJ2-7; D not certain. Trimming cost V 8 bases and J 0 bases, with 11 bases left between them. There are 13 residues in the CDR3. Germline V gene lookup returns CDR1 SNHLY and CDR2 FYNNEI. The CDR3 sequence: CASGPVTSYEQYF. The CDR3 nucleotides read TGTGCCAGCGGGCCGGTCACCTCCTACGAGCAGTACTTC.

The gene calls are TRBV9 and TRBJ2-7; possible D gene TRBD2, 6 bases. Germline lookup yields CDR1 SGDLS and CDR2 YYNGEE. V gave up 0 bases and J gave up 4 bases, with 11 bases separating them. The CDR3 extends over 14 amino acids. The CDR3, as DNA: TGTGCCAGCAGCGTAGGGACTAACTCTTACGAGCAGTACTTC. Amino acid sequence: CASSVGTNSYEQYF.

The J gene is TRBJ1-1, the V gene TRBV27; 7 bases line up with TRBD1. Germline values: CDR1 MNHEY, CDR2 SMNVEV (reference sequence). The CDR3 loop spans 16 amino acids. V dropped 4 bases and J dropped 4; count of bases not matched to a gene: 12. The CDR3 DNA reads TGTGCCAGCAGTTCCGGGACAGCCCTTTTGGGCACTGAAGCTTTCTTT. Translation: CASSSGTALLGTEAFF.